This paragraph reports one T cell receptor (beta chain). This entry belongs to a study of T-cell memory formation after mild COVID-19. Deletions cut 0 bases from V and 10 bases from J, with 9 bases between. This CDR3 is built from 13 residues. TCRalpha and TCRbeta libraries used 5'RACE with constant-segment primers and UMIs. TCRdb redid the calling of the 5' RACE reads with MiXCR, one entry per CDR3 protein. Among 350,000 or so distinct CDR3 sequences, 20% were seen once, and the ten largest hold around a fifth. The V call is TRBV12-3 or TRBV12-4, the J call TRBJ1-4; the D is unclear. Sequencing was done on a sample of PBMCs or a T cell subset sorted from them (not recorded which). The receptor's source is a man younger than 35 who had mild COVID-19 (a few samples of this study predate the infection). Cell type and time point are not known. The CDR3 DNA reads TGTGCCAGCAGTTTAGCGCACAAACGAAAACTGTTTTTT. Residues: CASSLAHKRKLFF.